This TCR beta chain was captured by sequencing in a study of cytomegalovirus exposure and HLA in healthy donors. Overall study context: Within the Caucasian-associated ancestry cluster were roughly 81% of the approximately 400 genotyped donors.

V shed 0 bases and J shed 3 bases, with 8 bases lying between them. The CDR3 sequence is 14 residues long. Germline-derived CDR1 and CDR2 are SGHDN and FVKESK. Findings and caveats of the study: The study flagged 150 to 200 TCR beta chains as cytomegalovirus-associated.

Amplification used 60 Vbeta primers and 13 Jbeta primers. Only in-frame clones appear in the TCRdb table, and some are missing; sequencing was by immunoSEQ multiplex PCR. The sample lists under 200,000 clones, about 68% occurring once. As to this clone: What it binds is unknown.

The specimen was PBMCs. The chain combines TRBV14 with TRBJ1-1, with D tentatively TRBD1 (5 bases). The TCR was taken from a female donor in good health and CMV-seronegative. CDR3 sequence: CASSQDIGDTEAFF. For the CDR3, the DNA is TGTGCCAGCAGCCAAGACATAGGGGACACTGAAGCTTTCTTT. Combining the CDR3 with reference TRBV14 and TRBJ1-1 gives the whole variable domain EAGVTQFPSHSVIEKGQTVTLRCDPISGHDNLYWYRRVMGKEIKFLLHFVKESKQDESGMPNNRFLAERTGGTYSTLKVQPAELEDSGVYFCASSQDIGDTEAFFGQGTRLTVV.